This T cell receptor (beta chain) was recorded in a study of OX40 agonist ivuxolimab in advanced cancers. Study-level background: Patients enrolled in dose escalation were diagnosed with hepatocellular carcinoma, melanoma, renal cell or head and neck cancer. Antecedent anti-PD-1, anti-PD-L1 or anti-CTLA-4 therapy was permissible, with 40% having received some.

Data came from immunoSEQ multiplex PCR; TCRdb stores just in-frame clones and leaves some out. The sample yields 65,000 to 95,000 clones, over 75% seen once. Only one count was recorded for this clone. The CDR3 length is 15 residues. Germline V gene data show CDR1 as SGHRS and CDR2 as YFSETQ. The ends were cut back, 4 bases at V and 0 bases at J, with 10 bases in the middle. The chain joins TRBV5-1 to TRBJ2-2; a weak D match, TRBD1 (6 bases). Material: CD4+ or CD8+ T cells sorted from blood, obtained in a trial of the OX40 agonist ivuxolimab. The sequence was collected from an adult with an advanced solid tumor such as melanoma, head and neck, liver or kidney cancer. CDR3 sequence (DNA): TGCGCCAGCAGCAGGGACACCCCGAACACCGGGGAGCTGTTTTTT. It codes for CASSRDTPNTGELFF.